This TCR beta chain originates from a study of technical replicates of blood from four donors. Trimming took 3 bases from V and 4 from J; bases not matched to a gene: 3. The CDR3 has 15 amino acids. Germline CDR1 reads MGHDK; CDR2 reads SYGVNS. Repertoires were generated with immunoSEQ multiplex PCR, while TCRdb's copy carries only in-frame clones and drops some. Here the sample spans 60,000 to 90,000 clones, 97% being singletons. Sequenced material: T cells isolated from PBMCs. The J gene is TRBJ2-3, the V gene TRBV25-1; 11 nucleotides agree with TRBD1. The sequence came from a human donor in good health. CDR3 nucleotide sequence: TGTGCCAGCAGTGAGGACAGGGGGCTCGCAGATACGCAGTATTTT. Translating gives CASSEDRGLADTQYF.